Here is one TCR beta chain with its context. Some clones are missing from TCRdb's copy, which holds only in-frame ones; the method was immunoSEQ multiplex PCR. The sample has about 980,000 clones; less than 85% are singletons. These data originate in a study of shared clonotypes between healthy human individuals. The germline V gene has CDR1 SGHVS and CDR2 FQNEAQ. V was shortened by 5 bases and J by 7 bases, with 12 bases between the two germline ends. This CDR3 has 12 amino acids. The chain employs TRBV7-8 and TRBJ2-7; a weak D match, TRBD2 (6 bases). The sequenced material came from memory CD4+ T cells sorted from blood. Subset given: CD45RA-negative fraction. This clonotype was sampled from a man between 18 and 35 years old in good health. CDR3 in amino acids: CASSTTGGEQYF. CDR3 nucleotides: TGTGCCAGCAGCACGACCGGAGGGGAGCAGTACTTC.